This is a list of T cell receptor beta chains from one sample in a study of blood T cells in healthy people across ages. TCRdb fed the 5' RACE reads into MiXCR, producing one record per CDR3 protein. The sample shows about 800,000 distinct CDR3 sequences, 55% to 75% of them seen only once. Sequencing was performed on blood. Receptors were obtained from a young man in good health. Each CDR3 is given with its conserved first and last residue. D genes are given only for firm matches. Size is omitted from some rows. Given values are once, few, many or a class for expanded clones.

J gene | D gene | V gene | clone size | CDR3 protein | CDR3 DNA
TRBJ2-1 | TRBD1 | TRBV20-1 | - | CSASPRDRVDEQFF | TGCAGTGCTAGCCCCCGGGACAGGGTCGATGAGCAGTTCTTC
TRBJ2-5 | TRBD2 | TRBV9 | - | CASSAGLAGGTQYF | TGTGCCAGCAGCGCGGGACTAGCCGGGGGGACCCAGTACTTC
TRBJ1-2 | - | TRBV5-1 | once | CASSRERTFYGYTF | TGCGCCAGCAGCAGGGAACGGACTTTCTATGGCTACACCTTC
TRBJ2-1 | TRBD2 | TRBV12-3/TRBV12-4 | few | CASSPSGGVGEQFF | TGTGCCAGCAGCCCAAGCGGGGGGGTGGGTGAGCAGTTCTTC
TRBJ1-2 | - | TRBV30 | few | CAWSDYGYTF | TGTGCCTGGAGTGACTATGGCTACACCTTC
TRBJ1-6 | - | TRBV21-1 | - | CASNNPETSSYNSPLHF | TGTGCCAGCAACAACCCGGAGACTAGCTCCTATAATTCACCCCTCCACTTT
TRBJ2-2 | - | TRBV7-8 | - | CASSLTRSGRTGELFF | TGTGCCAGCAGCTTAACACGGAGCGGGCGCACCGGGGAGCTGTTTTTT
TRBJ1-1 | - | TRBV6-1 | - | CASSVGRGGNTEAFF | TGTGCCAGCAGTGTGGGAAGGGGCGGCAACACTGAAGCTTTCTTT
TRBJ2-5 | - | TRBV13 | - | CASSPRQTQETQYF | TGTGCCAGCAGCCCACGACAGACCCAAGAGACCCAGTACTTC
TRBJ2-2 | - | TRBV7-9 | once | CASSSTSTNTGELFF | TGTGCCAGCAGCTCGACTAGTACAAACACCGGGGAGCTGTTTTTT
TRBJ2-7 | - | TRBV6-5 | few | CARSPGGSYEQYF | TGTGCCAGAAGTCCAGGGGGGTCCTACGAGCAGTACTTC
TRBJ2-5 | - | TRBV20-1 | - | CSASWGDQETQYF | TGCAGTGCTAGTTGGGGTGACCAAGAGACCCAGTACTTC
TRBJ1-2 | - | TRBV6-5 | few | CASSYSRGNYGYTF | TGTGCCAGCAGTTACTCAAGGGGGAACTATGGCTACACCTTC
TRBJ2-3 | TRBD2 | TRBV7-2 | many | CASRRLAASTDTQYF | TGTGCCAGCAGAAGACTAGCGGCTAGCACAGATACGCAGTATTTT
TRBJ1-1 | - | TRBV29-1 | - | CSVEDVPRGGQGTHIWTEAFF | TGCAGCGTTGAAGATGTCCCACGGGGGGGGCAGGGGACCCATATATGGACTGAAGCTTTCTTT
TRBJ2-1 | TRBD2 | TRBV29-1 | - | CSVDVSSGDNEQFF | TGCAGCGTTGATGTCTCTAGCGGGGACAATGAGCAGTTCTTC
TRBJ2-7 | - | TRBV20-1 | - | CSARGDPLEQYF | TGCAGTGCTAGAGGGGACCCACTCGAGCAGTACTTC
TRBJ2-1 | - | TRBV7-9 | - | CASSTPPRFSSYNEQFF | TGTGCCAGCAGCACTCCACCCAGGTTTAGCTCCTACAATGAGCAGTTCTTC
TRBJ2-4 | - | TRBV7-2 | - | CASSLAAGSGHIQYF | TGTGCCAGCAGCTTAGCAGCCGGATCGGGGCACATTCAGTACTTC
TRBJ2-7 | - | TRBV29-1 | few | CSVVGHPLSATYYEQYF | TGCAGCGTTGTTGGGCACCCACTTTCCGCCACTTACTACGAGCAGTACTTC
TRBJ1-2 | - | TRBV6-2/TRBV6-3 | - | CASSYSRDTGLPNYGYTF | TGTGCCAGCAGTTACTCGAGGGACACGGGACTCCCTAACTATGGCTACACCTTC
TRBJ2-7 | - | TRBV11-2 | - | CASSLVPISRGRFYEQYF | TGTGCCAGCAGCTTAGTTCCGATATCACGCGGCAGATTCTACGAGCAGTACTTC
TRBJ2-7 | - | TRBV7-9 | - | CASTLTATYEQYF | TGTGCCAGCACTCTGACAGCAACCTACGAGCAGTACTTC